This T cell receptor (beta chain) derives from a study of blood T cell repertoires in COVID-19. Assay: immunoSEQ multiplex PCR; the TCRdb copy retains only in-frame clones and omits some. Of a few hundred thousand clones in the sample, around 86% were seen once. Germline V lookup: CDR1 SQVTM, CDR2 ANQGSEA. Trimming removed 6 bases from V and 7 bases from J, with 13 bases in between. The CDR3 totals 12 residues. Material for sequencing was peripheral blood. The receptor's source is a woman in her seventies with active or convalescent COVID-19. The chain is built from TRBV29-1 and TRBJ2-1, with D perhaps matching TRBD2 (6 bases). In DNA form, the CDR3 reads TGCAGCGTGCGGGACGCCGGGAATGAGCAGTTCTTC. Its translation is CSVRDAGNEQFF.